This TCR beta chain was recovered during a study of blood T cell repertoires in COVID-19 (TCRdb year 2020). As for the study more broadly: The collaborator samples originated in the United States, Italy and Spain and spanned the acute and convalescent phases of COVID-19. The prospective study material was composed of cDNA or gDNA derived from T cells, B-cell-depleted T cells, or PBMCs. Subjects who had been exposed to COVID-19, were actively infected with it, or had recovered from it provided the deeply sampled blood TCRbeta repertoires that made up the dataset. The repertoires were released in a freely available public database intended as a resource for research on the immune response to SARS-CoV-2. The samples were drawn from the first 160 participants of the ongoing ImmuneRACE study and from 950 to 1,500 subjects provided by 6 global collaborators. Nearly every sample came with metadata listing a de-identified subject ID, COVID-19 status, age in years and sex. HLA class I and class II types, where available, came from metadata supplied by the sample provider rather than from assay-based typing. Overall study results and their limits: The amount of clinical and demographic metadata varied by source and participant and was provided uncurated.

For this clone: The antigen it recognizes is unknown. No much larger clone is present one base from it, and per-base qualities are unavailable.

TCRbeta CDR3 regions were amplified from genomic DNA by means of the immunoSEQ Assay, a bias-controlled multiplex PCR. The authors processed their data as follows. Nucleated cell counts per sample were estimated from amplification of reference gene primers within the assay. To quantify the absolute abundance of each unique TCRbeta CDR3 rearrangement, sequence reads were collapsed and filtered. Productive Simpson clonality was computed per sample as the square root of Simpson's diversity index over productive rearrangements. TCRdb limited this immuneACCESS table to in-frame rearrangements with V and J called. A share of clones is missing; checked studies link under half to unresolved V genes, and the rest is unexplained. From that table come the V and J calls and clone size; the DNA was used to work out D and trimming. Counted in this sample were under 200,000 clones; 80% of them appeared once. The ten largest clones capture nearly 3.5% of the sample.

In the germline V gene, CDR1 corresponds to MNHEY and CDR2 to SVGAGI. The CDR3 covers 15 residues, taking in both the cysteine and the phenylalanine. The DNA shown is the 45-base CDR3, in frame from base 1. V loses 6 bases at its end and J loses 2 bases; junction bases beyond the gene matches: 9. Enrolling through a virtual design, the prospective study's participants ranged in age from roughly 18 to 89 years and lived across roughly 23 United States geographic areas. Cohort assignment in the prospective study relied on participant-reported clinical history from a screening survey and a study questionnaire. Recovered participants in ImmuneRACE Cohort 3 were defined by two consecutive negative NP/OP PCR tests, clearance by a healthcare professional, or resolution of symptoms. Each participant in the prospective study had whole blood, serum and a nasopharyngeal or oropharyngeal swab collected by mobile phlebotomists. Participants in the prospective study had the option to provide additional blood draws and questionnaires over a roughly 2-month period. Before DNA extraction, blood samples from the prospective study were shipped at room temperature or frozen.

This TCR came from a woman aged 55 to 70 who had recovered from COVID-19. Material for sequencing was PBMCs or T cells enriched from blood (not recorded which). In this chain, TRBV6-5 is recombined with TRBJ1-2, with 7 bases matching TRBD1. Here is the DNA: TGTGCCAGCAGCCTGCGGGCGGGACAGAACTATGGCTACACCTTC. It is translated as CASSLRAGQNYGYTF.